This entry lists 30 T cell receptor beta chains sequenced from one sample in a study of cytomegalovirus exposure and HLA in healthy donors. 60 Vbeta and 13 Jbeta primers were used in PCR. Generated by immunoSEQ multiplex PCR, the TCRdb table keeps only in-frame clones and is missing some. The sample records roughly 190,000 clones, more than 75% being singletons. The material sequenced was PBMCs. These TCRs come from a man aged 30 to 39 in good health and CMV-seronegative.

The chain carries TRBV5-4 and TRBJ2-2; 9 positions agree with TRBD1. The germline CDR1 and CDR2 sequences are SGHNT and YYREEE (reference sequence). The CDR3 totals 14 residues. V trimming: 4 bases; J trimming: 7 bases; junction bases outside the gene matches: 5. CDR3 DNA sequence: TGTGCCAGCAGCCTGGGACAGGGTGTCGGGGAGCTGTTTTTT. Translation: CASSLGQGVGELFF.

The chain links TRBV7-6 to TRBJ2-5; TRBD2 matches at 13 bases. The V gene's germline CDR1 is SGHVS and CDR2 FNYEAQ. V lost 4 bases to trimming and J lost 7 bases; unmatched junction nucleotides: 21. There are 20 residues in the CDR3. The CDR3, as DNA: TGTGCCAGCAGCTCGTATCCGGGACTAGCGGGATACGTTATTGTTGTGACCCAGTACTTC. This sequence encodes CASSSYPGLAGYVIVVTQYF.

V is TRBV5-6 and J is TRBJ1-2; D not resolved. Germline CDR1 and CDR2: SGHDT and YYEEEE. The CDR3 is 14 amino acids. Deletions cut 2 bases from V and 4 bases from J, with 12 bases between. The chain's CDR3 is CASSFFSSAYGYTF. In DNA form, the CDR3 reads TGTGCCAGCAGCTTTTTTAGCTCGGCCTATGGCTACACCTTC. The entire variable domain, with the rest obtained from reference TRBV5-6 and TRBJ1-2, is as follows: DAGVTQSPTHLIKTRGQQVTLRCSPKSGHDTVSWYQQALGQGPQFIFQYYEEEERQRGNFPDRFSGHQFPNYSSELNVNALLLGDSALYLCASSFFSSAYGYTFGSGTRLTVV.

The V call is TRBV5-1, the J call TRBJ2-6; D unresolved. The CDR3 extends over 12 amino acids. Germline CDR1 and CDR2: SGHRS and YFSETQ. Trimming cost V 4 bases and J 7 bases, with 6 bases left between them. CDR3 DNA: TGCGCCAGCAGCCCCCCTGCCAACGTCCTGACTTTC. It yields the protein CASSPPANVLTF.

The chain joins TRBV4-3 to TRBJ2-7, with D possibly TRBD2 on 6 matching bases. V lost 1 base and J 5 bases, leaving 18 bases between the germline ends. This CDR3 is 16 amino acids long. Germline V gives CDR1 LGHNA, CDR2 YSLEER. The CDR3 sequence is CASSQARSQGGDEQYF. CDR3 in DNA: TGCGCCAGCAGCCAAGCTCGTAGTCAGGGAGGCGACGAGCAGTACTTC.

The chain has TRBV18 and TRBJ1-6, with TRBD1 matching over 7 bases. V gave up 2 bases and J gave up 9 bases; unmatched junction bases: 4. CDR1 KGHSH and CDR2 LQKENI come from the germline V gene. There are 14 residues in the CDR3. The CDR3 here is CASSPGQEISPLHF. The CDR3 DNA follows: TGTGCCAGCTCACCAGGACAGGAAATTTCACCCCTCCACTTT.

The V call is TRBV11-1, the J call TRBJ2-3, with TRBD2 matching over 9 bases. Germline CDR1 reads SGHAT; CDR2 reads FQDESV (reference sequence). CDR3 length equals 16 residues. V lost 0 bases, J lost 5 bases, and 6 bases stayed unmatched. CDR3 in DNA: TGTGCCAGCAGCTTAGCTAGCGGGAGTTTGGGAGATACGCAGTATTTT. Its translation: CASSLASGSLGDTQYF.

The chain has TRBV5-5 and TRBJ2-7; TRBD1 is a possible D gene (8 bases). Germline loops: CDR1 SGHKS, CDR2 YYEKEE (reference sequence). The length of the CDR3 is 16 residues. V lost 2 bases to trimming and J lost 0 bases, with 15 bases between them. This CDR3 reads CASSLRQGTNSYEQYF. The CDR3 region has the DNA TGTGCCAGCAGCTTACGACAGGGGACTAACTCCTACGAGCAGTACTTC.

The chain links TRBV13 to TRBJ1-3, with D uncertain. Trimming left V 1 base short and J 0 bases short, with 7 bases between. The CDR3 totals 15 residues. Germline V gene data show CDR1 as PRHDT and CDR2 as FYEKMQ (reference sequence). The CDR3 is CASSLEISSGNTIYF. The CDR3 region has the DNA TGTGCCAGCAGCTTAGAAATCTCCTCTGGAAACACCATATATTTT.

The rearrangement uses TRBV5-1 and TRBJ2-5, with TRBD2 matching 9 bases. This CDR3 region has 16 residues. V was pared by 0 bases and J by 2 bases, with 5 bases of the junction left unmatched. In germline, CDR1 is SGHRS, CDR2 YFSETQ. The CDR3 DNA reads TGCGCCAGCAGCTTGGGGCCGGGACTAGCTCAAGAGACCCAGTACTTC. Translation gives CASSLGPGLAQETQYF. The full variable domain, in which reference TRBV5-1 and TRBJ2-5 provide the parts outside the CDR3, is KAGVTQTPRYLIKTRGQQVTLSCSPISGHRSVSWYQQTPGQGLQFLFEYFSETQRNKGNFPGRFSGRQFSNSRSEMNVSTLELGDSALYLCASSLGPGLAQETQYFGPGTRLLVL.

The chain couples TRBV30 to TRBJ1-4, with D possibly matching TRBD1 (6 bases). Deletions cut 4 bases from V and 8 bases from J, with 14 bases between. This CDR3 has 13 residues. The V gene's germline CDR1 is GTSNPN and CDR2 SVGIG (reference sequence). The CDR3 DNA reads TGTGCCTGGACTCGGACAGACGGCGAAAAACTGTTTTTT. This translates into CAWTRTDGEKLFF.

This clone was found a few times. This sequence joins TRBV5-3 and TRBJ2-1, with 7 bases aligning to TRBD1. TRBV5-3 is flagged as an ORF with uncertain function. J gave up 5 bases and V 4 bases, and 3 bases lay outside the gene matches. This CDR3 is 13 amino acids long. CDR3 protein: CARSRGPNNEQFF. The CDR3 DNA reads as TGTGCCAGAAGCAGGGGGCCTAACAATGAGCAGTTCTTC.

The genes are TRBV28 and TRBJ1-3; no clear D. The CDR3 runs 16 residues. Trimming pared 2 bases from V and 3 bases from J, leaving 14 bases between. Germline V lookup: CDR1 MDHEN, CDR2 SYDVKM. CDR3 amino acids: CASSLTPRGGGNTIYF. DNA of the CDR3: TGTGCCAGCAGTTTAACCCCCCGAGGTGGTGGAAACACCATATATTTT.

This rearrangement joins TRBV5-8 to TRBJ2-2, with 7 positions matching TRBD2. Germline V CDR1 and CDR2: SGHTS, YDEGEE. The length of the CDR3 is 18 residues. Trimming cost V 0 bases and J 0 bases; bases outside gene matches: 8. The CDR3 protein is CASSLALLAAANTGELFF. The DNA for the CDR3 is TGTGCCAGCAGCTTGGCCTTGCTAGCGGCCGCGAACACCGGGGAGCTGTTTTTT.

This chain links TRBV4-2 with TRBJ1-3; 10 bases match TRBD1. The CDR3 is 17 residues long. Unmatched junction bases numbered 5, after V lost 1 base and J lost 2 bases. CDR1 LGHNA and CDR2 YNFKEQ come from the germline V gene. The CDR3 nucleotides are TGTGCCAGCAGCCAAGCTGGACAGGGGGGGGCTGGAAACACCATATATTTT. Translating it yields CASSQAGQGGAGNTIYF.

This clone was counted a few times. This chain links TRBV7-9 with TRBJ2-1; no clear D. The CDR3 covers 11 residues. Between the trimmed V and J ends, which lost 3 bases and 11 bases, there was a span of 8 bases. The germline CDR1 and CDR2 sequences are SEHNR and FQNEAQ (reference sequence). CDR3 bases: TGTGCCAGCAGCTTGGCAGACAAGCAGTTCTTC. Its protein product is CASSLADKQFF.

V and J are TRBV19 and TRBJ2-3; 9 nucleotides agree with TRBD2. Germline V gene sequence: CDR1 LNHDA, CDR2 SQIVND (reference sequence). V was clipped by 6 bases and J by 3 bases; unmatched bases: 1. The CDR3 totals 13 residues. The CDR3 is CASRLAGTDTQYF. DNA for the CDR3: TGTGCCAGTAGACTAGCGGGTACAGATACGCAGTATTTT.

V is TRBV7-6 and J is TRBJ2-7; no definite D call. Trimming removed 8 bases from V and 0 bases from J, with 11 bases in between. Germline assignment: CDR1 SGHVS and CDR2 FNYEAQ. This CDR3 comprises 13 residues. CDR3 sequence reads: CASGPSVSYEQYF. The DNA of the CDR3 is TGTGCCAGCGGTCCCAGCGTCTCCTACGAGCAGTACTTC.

The J gene is TRBJ2-5, the V gene TRBV25-1; 11 bases are a match to TRBD1. The J call may be incorrect, as the DNA end agrees better with TRBJ2-7. CDR1 MGHDK and CDR2 SYGVNS come from the germline V gene. The CDR3 has 14 residues. CDR3 coding DNA: TGTGCCAGCGCGAGGGACAGGGGGACCTACGAGCAGTACTTC. Translating it yields CASARDRGTYEQYF.

This clone was seen only once. This sequence joins TRBV30 and TRBJ2-2; 9 nucleotides line up with TRBD1. This CDR3 comprises 16 residues. CDR1 and CDR2 from the germline V gene are GTSNPN and SVGIG (reference sequence). Trimming removed 3 bases from V and 5 bases from J; junction bases left unmatched: 10. CDR3 DNA: TGTGCCTGGAGGGTCCCCAGGACAGGGGTTACCGGGGAGCTGTTTTTT. This translates into CAWRVPRTGVTGELFF.

This clone was found once. The chain employs TRBV5-1 and TRBJ2-1, with 10 bases matching TRBD1. Per the germline V gene, CDR1 is SGHRS and CDR2 is YFSETQ. The CDR3 consists of 19 residues. The trim removed 1 base at V and 4 bases at J, leaving 14 bases unmatched. The CDR3 region is CASSLNYLGRDRGYNEQFF. The CDR3 region has the DNA TGCGCCAGCAGCTTGAATTATTTGGGAAGGGACAGGGGATACAATGAGCAGTTCTTC. Full variable domain (rest looked up from reference TRBV5-1 and TRBJ2-1): KAGVTQTPRYLIKTRGQQVTLSCSPISGHRSVSWYQQTPGQGLQFLFEYFSETQRNKGNFPGRFSGRQFSNSRSEMNVSTLELGDSALYLCASSLNYLGRDRGYNEQFFGPGTRLTVL.

Remarks on this clone: Within the sample, other DNA sequences also encode this same CDR3. This rearrangement joins TRBV30 to TRBJ2-7; D is ambiguous. From germline, CDR1 is GTSNPN and CDR2 SVGIG (reference sequence). V lost 0 bases and J lost 3, with 3 bases in between. This CDR3 contains 11 residues. CDR3 DNA sequence: TGTGCCTGGAGTGTTAGCTACGAGCAGTACTTC. It specifies CAWSVSYEQYF.

With respect to this clone: One end of the junction varies from germline; a read error may be responsible. DNA for the CDR3: TGCGCCAGCAGCCCGGACAGGGGTAGCTCTGGGGCCAACGGCCTGACTTTC. Translating it yields CASSPDRGSSGANGLTF. The chain combines TRBV4-1 with TRBJ2-6, with TRBD1 matching over 9 bases. This CDR3 is built from 17 residues. Germline assignment: CDR1 MGHRA and CDR2 YSYEKL.

This clone was detected once. V usage is TRBV10-1 and J usage is TRBJ2-2; TRBD2 might be the D (6 bases). CDR1 and CDR2 (germline): WNHNN, SYGVQD (reference sequence). V lost 3 bases and J lost 8, with 10 bases in between. The CDR3 is made up of 13 amino acids. The CDR3 region has the DNA TGCGCCAGCAGTGACACGGGGGTTGGGGAGCTGTTTTTT. This codes for CASSDTGVGELFF.

This clone occurred a few times. The chain employs TRBV7-9 and TRBJ2-3; weak D call: TRBD2 (6 bases). The CDR3 loop spans 14 amino acids. V was pared by 6 bases and J by 4 bases, with 14 bases between. Germline CDR1 and CDR2: SEHNR and FQNEAQ (reference sequence). The CDR3 spells CASRNGPGADTQYF. CDR3 DNA sequence: TGTGCCAGCAGGAACGGCCCGGGGGCAGATACGCAGTATTTT.

The chain joins TRBV4-1 to TRBJ2-3; the match to TRBD2 covers 10 bases. Trimming removed 4 bases from V and 2 bases from J; junction bases left unmatched: 9. Germline V gene sequence: CDR1 MGHRA, CDR2 YSYEKL. This CDR3 has 17 residues. The CDR3 DNA follows: TGCGCCAGCAGCCCAGCCCCTAGCGGGAGCCCCACAGATACGCAGTATTTT. It codes for CASSPAPSGSPTDTQYF.

This chain uses TRBV27 with TRBJ2-3; D ambiguous. This CDR3 has 16 amino acids. Looked up from germline, CDR1 is MNHEY and CDR2 is SMNVEV (reference sequence). The V end lost 3 bases, the J end lost 5 bases, and 18 bases lay between the germline ends. CDR3 protein: CASSFVAGSLVDTQYF. The CDR3 coding sequence is TGTGCCAGCAGTTTTGTGGCAGGATCCCTTGTAGATACGCAGTATTTT.

The rearrangement uses TRBV4-1 and TRBJ1-6; D is perhaps TRBD1 (6 bases). Deletions cut 2 bases from V and 10 bases from J, with 9 bases between. The germline CDR1 and CDR2 sequences are MGHRA and YSYEKL. The CDR3 loop spans 13 amino acids. CDR3 nucleotide sequence: TGCGCCAGCAGCCAACAGGGGCGGTCACCCCTCCACTTT. Residues: CASSQQGRSPLHF.

This clone was counted once. This rearrangement joins TRBV21-1 to TRBJ1-3. TRBV21-1 is labeled a pseudogene. The CDR3 length is 14 residues. The CDR3 DNA reads TGTGCCAGCCGTGGAAAGCCGGAGGGAAACACCATATATTTT. Translated, it gives CASRGKPEGNTIYF.

V usage is TRBV5-4 and J usage is TRBJ2-1, with TRBD2 identical over 9 bases. The CDR3 totals 16 residues. V shed 3 bases and J 2 bases; nucleotides not matched to a gene: 6. CDR1 and CDR2 from the germline V gene are SGHNT and YYREEE (reference sequence). The CDR3 DNA sequence: TGTGCCAGCAGCTACCCAGCGGGAGGTACCTACAATGAGCAGTTCTTC. Translation: CASSYPAGGTYNEQFF. The whole variable domain, filled in from reference TRBV5-4 and TRBJ2-1, reads ETGVTQSPTHLIKTRGQQVTLRCSSQSGHNTVSWYQQALGQGPQFIFQYYREEENGRGNFPPRFSGLQFPNYSSELNVNALELDDSALYLCASSYPAGGTYNEQFFGPGTRLTVL.